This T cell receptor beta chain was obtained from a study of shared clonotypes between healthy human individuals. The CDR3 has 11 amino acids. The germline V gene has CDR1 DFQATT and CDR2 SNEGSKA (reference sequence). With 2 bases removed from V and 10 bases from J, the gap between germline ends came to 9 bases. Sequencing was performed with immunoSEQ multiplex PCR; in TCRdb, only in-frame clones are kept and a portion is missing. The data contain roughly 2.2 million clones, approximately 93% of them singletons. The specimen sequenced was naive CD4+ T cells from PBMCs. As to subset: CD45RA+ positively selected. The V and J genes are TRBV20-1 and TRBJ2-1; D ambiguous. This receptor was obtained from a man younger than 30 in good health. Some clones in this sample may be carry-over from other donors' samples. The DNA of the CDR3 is TGCAGTGCTAGAAGTACCCCAGAGCAGTTCTTC. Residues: CSARSTPEQFF.